This passage covers 18 T cell receptor beta chains from one sample sequenced in a study of OX40 agonist ivuxolimab in advanced cancers. The repertoire was sequenced with immunoSEQ multiplex PCR; TCRdb's copy has only in-frame clones and lacks some. The repertoire holds roughly 34,000 clones, with 84% as singletons. The sample was CD4+ or CD8+ T cells sorted from blood, taken in a trial of the OX40 agonist ivuxolimab. The origin of the receptors is an adult with an advanced solid tumor such as melanoma, head and neck, liver or kidney cancer.

The V and J genes are TRBV5-1 and TRBJ1-4; D possibly corresponds to TRBD1 (6 bases). V gave up 7 bases and J gave up 0 bases, with 7 bases separating them. The CDR3 runs to 13 residues. The V gene's germline CDR1 is SGHRS and CDR2 YFSETQ. The CDR3 nucleotides read TGCGCCAGCGACAGGACAACTAATGAAAAACTGTTTTTT. The encoded protein is CASDRTTNEKLFF. Full variable domain (outside the CDR3, taken from reference TRBV5-1 and TRBJ1-4): KAGVTQTPRYLIKTRGQQVTLSCSPISGHRSVSWYQQTPGQGLQFLFEYFSETQRNKGNFPGRFSGRQFSNSRSEMNVSTLELGDSALYLCASDRTTNEKLFFGSGTQLSVL.

This sequence joins TRBV18 and TRBJ2-2, with D hard to call. CDR3 size: 14 residues. CDR1 KGHSH and CDR2 LQKENI come from the germline V gene. V was clipped by 0 bases and J by 5 bases, with 7 bases between them. The CDR3 reads CASSPPKGTGELFF. The CDR3 bases are TGTGCCAGCTCACCACCAAAGGGAACCGGGGAGCTGTTTTTT.

The chain is built from TRBV6-5 and TRBJ2-5; D ambiguous. Trimming stripped 2 bases from V and 5 bases from J, with 3 bases between. The CDR3 contains 11 residues. From germline, CDR1 is MNHEY and CDR2 SVGAGI. The CDR3 sequence: CASSYDETQYF. CDR3 coding DNA: TGTGCCAGCAGTTACGACGAGACCCAGTACTTC.

The V call is TRBV4-1, the J call TRBJ1-1, with 7 bases matching TRBD1. Trimming took 6 bases from V and 0 from J; bases not matched to a gene: 7. CDR3 length: 15 residues. Per germline, CDR1 MGHRA and CDR2 YSYEKL. The CDR3 sequence is CASSAGGIMNTEAFF. CDR3 sequence (DNA): TGCGCCAGCAGTGCAGGGGGAATTATGAACACTGAAGCTTTCTTT.

This clone appeared once. This chain uses TRBV6-5 with TRBJ1-1; D ambiguous. With 6 bases removed from V and 1 base from J, the gap between germline ends came to 12 bases. CDR1 is MNHEY, CDR2 SVGAGI, per germline. This CDR3 contains 14 residues. CDR3 nucleotides: TGTGCCAGCAGCAAAACGGCCGAGAACACTGAAGCTTTCTTT. It translates to CASSKTAENTEAFF.

The CDR3 DNA follows: TGTGCCAGCAGCCCGTGGAAGGACACAGATACGCAGTATTTT. Translated: CASSPWKDTDTQYF. This chain links TRBV11-3 with TRBJ2-3; D gene ambiguous. CDR1 is SGHNT, CDR2 YENEEA, per germline. This CDR3 has 14 amino acids. V lost 5 bases to trimming and J lost 2 bases, with 11 bases between them.

This chain links TRBV4-2 with TRBJ1-2; 9 bases line up with TRBD1. V lost 4 bases to trimming and J lost 8 bases; unmatched junction nucleotides: 5. The CDR3 sequence is 13 residues long. The V gene's germline CDR1 is LGHNA and CDR2 YNFKEQ. The CDR3 here is CASSRWTGEGYTF. The CDR3 nucleotides read TGTGCCAGCAGCCGCTGGACAGGGGAAGGCTACACCTTC.

This clone was detected a few times. The genes are TRBV7-2 and TRBJ2-1; 7 nucleotides align to TRBD2. Trimming removed 8 bases from V and 6 bases from J; junction bases left unmatched: 13. The germline CDR1 and CDR2 sequences are SGHTA and FQGNSA. This CDR3 contains 15 residues. The CDR3 DNA reads TGTGCCAGCCAATCCTACGGGAGCGGGATCAATGAGCAGTTCTTC. Protein sequence: CASQSYGSGINEQFF.

The chain has TRBV30 and TRBJ2-3; 9 nucleotides agree with TRBD1. This CDR3 spans 15 amino acids. The germline CDR1 and CDR2 sequences are GTSNPN and SVGIG (reference sequence). The V segment lost 2 bases and the J segment 2 bases; nucleotides outside the gene matches: 5. CDR3 nucleotides: TGTGCCTGGAGTCCAGGACAGGGGATCACAGATACGCAGTATTTT. The encoded protein is CAWSPGQGITDTQYF.

This chain joins TRBV6-6 and TRBJ1-2, with 7 bases that match TRBD1. Losses at the gene ends were 5 bases for V and 7 bases for J; bases not matched to a gene: 7. This CDR3 is built from 13 residues. The germline V gene has CDR1 MNHNY and CDR2 SVGAGI (reference sequence). The CDR3 sequence: CASSDDRDGGYTF. The CDR3, as DNA: TGTGCCAGCAGTGATGACAGGGATGGTGGCTACACCTTC.

The V call is TRBV2, the J call TRBJ2-7, with a possible D match to TRBD1 (6 bases). Trimming shortened V by 5 bases and J by 1 base, and 21 bases separated the two germline ends. Germline V gene lookup returns CDR1 SNHLY and CDR2 FYNNEI. The CDR3 is 17 amino acids. CDR3 nucleotide sequence: TGTGCCAGCAGTCCACCAACCGGGACACCGTCTTCCTACGAGCAGTACTTC. It codes for CASSPPTGTPSSYEQYF.

The chain couples TRBV27 to TRBJ2-3, with D possibly matching TRBD1 (6 bases). This CDR3 has 13 residues. CDR1 is MNHEY and CDR2 is SMNVEV in the germline V gene (reference sequence). Between the trimmed V and J ends, which lost 1 base and 7 bases, there was a span of 9 bases. CDR3: CASSLFTGNTQYF. DNA of the CDR3: TGTGCCAGCAGTTTATTTACAGGGAATACGCAGTATTTT.

The CDR3 DNA follows: TGTGCCAGCAGTACCTCAGGAAGGGCTAACTATGGCTACACCTTC. Its protein is CASSTSGRANYGYTF. The rearrangement joins TRBV28 to TRBJ1-2; the D is unclear. V was pared by 5 bases and J by 0 bases, with 13 bases between. Germline assignment: CDR1 MDHEN and CDR2 SYDVKM. The CDR3 is made up of 15 amino acids.

The rearrangement uses TRBV9 and TRBJ1-6; TRBD1 aligns across 9 bases. Germline CDR1 SGDLS, CDR2 YYNGEE. The CDR3 is 15 residues long. With 3 bases clipped from V and 5 bases from J, the junction kept 3 bases outside the gene matches. The chain's CDR3 is CASSATGGDNSPLHF. The DNA of the CDR3 is TGTGCCAGCAGCGCGACAGGGGGGGATAATTCACCCCTCCACTTT.

V and J are TRBV4-1 and TRBJ1-1; the D is unclear. The V end lost 4 bases, the J end lost 5 bases, and 14 bases lay between the germline ends. Germline V gives CDR1 MGHRA, CDR2 YSYEKL. The CDR3 is made up of 14 amino acids. The CDR3 protein is CASSLRAALTEAFF. The CDR3, as DNA: TGCGCCAGCAGCCTCCGGGCCGCGTTGACTGAAGCTTTCTTT.

By sample fraction, this clone is medium-sized. The chain couples TRBV30 to TRBJ1-5; D gene ambiguous. CDR3 length equals 15 residues. The germline V gene has CDR1 GTSNPN and CDR2 SVGIG (reference sequence). The V and J ends lost 1 base and 7 bases respectively, with 17 bases between them. The CDR3 sequence: CAWSDPGFGNQPQHF. The CDR3, as DNA: TGTGCCTGGAGTGACCCCGGTTTCGGGAACCAGCCCCAGCATTTT.

The chain has TRBV27 and TRBJ2-5, with 10 bases that match TRBD1. In germline, CDR1 is MNHEY, CDR2 SMNVEV (reference sequence). V was clipped by 5 bases and J by 4 bases; unmatched bases: 7. This CDR3 has 15 amino acids. The CDR3 DNA follows: TGTGCCAGCAGTCACCGGGACAGGGGTAGAGAGACCCAGTACTTC. It codes for CASSHRDRGRETQYF.

This rearrangement joins TRBV13 to TRBJ2-3; 14 nucleotides align to TRBD2. The CDR3 is made up of 17 amino acids. CDR1 is PRHDT and CDR2 is FYEKMQ in the germline V gene (reference sequence). V trimming: 4 bases; J trimming: 1 base; junction bases outside the gene matches: 4. The CDR3 here is CASSSGLAGAGTDTQYF. The CDR3 DNA reads as TGTGCCAGCAGCTCGGGACTAGCGGGAGCCGGCACAGATACGCAGTATTTT.